This TCR beta chain was retrieved from a study of blood T cell repertoires in COVID-19. Across the whole study: Italy, Spain and the United States were the sources of the convalescent and acute COVID-19 samples. T cells, B-cell-depleted T cells, or PBMCs supplied cDNA or gDNA.

Per the study methods: The assay estimated nucleated cells by amplifying reference gene primers. Sequencing was performed with immunoSEQ multiplex PCR; in TCRdb, only in-frame clones are kept and a portion is missing. The V and J calls and the clone size are those of that table, but D and trimming were determined from the DNA. The sample gives several thousand clones, 86% of which show up once; roughly 10% is in the top ten. The CDR3 covers 13 residues. Germline CDR1 reads LGHNA; CDR2 reads YSLEER. Germline trimming cut 3 bases from V and 5 bases from J; bases unmatched to any gene: 3. The sample comprised peripheral blood. This chain uses TRBV4-3 with TRBJ1-2; 7 nucleotides align to TRBD1. This receptor was taken from a human donor with active COVID-19. The donor label of this sample is uncertain. The CDR3 sequence is CASSQQGEYGYTF. In DNA form, the CDR3 reads TGCGCCAGCAGCCAGCAGGGGGAATATGGCTACACCTTC.